The 12 T cell receptor beta chains below all came from one sample that was sequenced in a study of PD-L1 blockade in urothelial cancer. Sequenced by immunoSEQ multiplex PCR; TCRdb stores in-frame clones only, minus some. The sample carries some 100,000 clones, approximately 90% recorded once. The source was PBMCs, collected around atezolizumab (anti-PD-L1) treatment. These receptors were taken from a woman older than 75 with urothelial cancer.

The rearrangement links TRBV9 to TRBJ2-1, with 9 bases matching TRBD2. Trimming took 3 bases from V and 7 from J; bases not matched to a gene: 8. Germline V lookup: CDR1 SGDLS, CDR2 YYNGEE. This CDR3 contains 15 residues. CDR3 in amino acids: CASSDFVAGENEQFF. The CDR3 region has the DNA TGTGCCAGCAGCGATTTTGTAGCGGGAGAGAATGAGCAGTTCTTC.

This sequence joins TRBV7-2 and TRBJ2-7, with 9 positions matching TRBD2. CDR3 length equals 12 residues. V lost 4 bases and J lost 9; bases outside the gene matches: 4. Germline assignment: CDR1 SGHTA and CDR2 FQGNSA. Here the CDR3 reads CASSSRLAAQYF. The CDR3 bases are TGTGCCAGCAGCTCAAGACTAGCGGCGCAGTACTTC.

The chain recombines TRBV5-1 with TRBJ1-2; D is possibly TRBD1 (5 bases). This CDR3 has 14 amino acids. Germline V gene data show CDR1 as SGHRS and CDR2 as YFSETQ. V lost 1 base, J lost 5 bases, and 12 bases lay in between. DNA for the CDR3: TGCGCCAGCAGCTTGAACGGAGGGGAATATGGCTACACCTTC. Protein sequence: CASSLNGGEYGYTF.

The gene calls are TRBV7-9 and TRBJ2-3; 8 bases line up with TRBD1. CDR1 and CDR2 from the germline V gene are SEHNR and FQNEAQ (reference sequence). Trimming at V came to 2 bases and at J to 2 bases, leaving 6 bases not matched to a gene. CDR3 length: 16 residues. CDR3 in amino acids: CASSLSGQGFTDTQYF. Here the CDR3 DNA reads TGTGCCAGCAGCTTATCTGGACAGGGCTTCACAGATACGCAGTATTTT.

This chain connects TRBV20-1 to TRBJ2-7, with D uncertain. CDR3 length equals 10 residues. Per the germline V gene, CDR1 is DFQATT and CDR2 is SNEGSKA (reference sequence). Trimming took off 3 bases at V and 11 bases at J, with 11 bases between the two ends. The CDR3 region is CSASSKVEYF. The CDR3 DNA is TGCAGTGCTAGTTCTAAAGTTGAGTACTTC.

The V and J genes are TRBV14 and TRBJ2-7; weak D call: TRBD1 (5 bases). Trimming pared 3 bases from V and 3 bases from J, leaving 12 bases between. The germline gives CDR1 SGHDN, CDR2 FVKESK. The CDR3 is made up of 14 amino acids. DNA of the CDR3: TGTGCCAGCAGCCACGCAGACAGCCTCTACGAGCAGTACTTC. Protein sequence: CASSHADSLYEQYF.

V gene TRBV5-4 combines with J gene TRBJ2-4, with a tentative D call TRBD1 (5 bases). The CDR3 runs to 15 residues. The germline V and J ends were trimmed by 3 bases and 0 bases, with 10 bases remaining between them. CDR1 SGHNT and CDR2 YYREEE come from the germline V gene (reference sequence). For the CDR3, the DNA is TGTGCCAGCAGCTCCAGGGTTTTAGCCAAAAACATTCAGTACTTC. Amino acids: CASSSRVLAKNIQYF.

The rearrangement uses TRBV19 and TRBJ2-1; 8 bases are a match to TRBD2. V was clipped by 1 base and J by 6 bases; unmatched bases: 5. In germline, CDR1 is LNHDA, CDR2 SQIVND (reference sequence). This CDR3 spans 15 amino acids. The CDR3 protein is CASSIGTSRFNEQFF. CDR3 sequence (DNA): TGTGCCAGTAGTATAGGGACTAGCAGATTCAATGAGCAGTTCTTC.

The chain carries TRBV2 and TRBJ1-5; D is possibly TRBD1 (6 bases). V was trimmed by 5 bases and J by 3 bases, leaving 11 bases between them. CDR1 and CDR2 from the germline V gene are SNHLY and FYNNEI. The CDR3 loop spans 14 amino acids. The CDR3 DNA sequence: TGTGCCAGCAGTAAACAGGGTGACAATCAGCCCCAGCATTTT. Residues: CASSKQGDNQPQHF.

This rearrangement joins TRBV6-1 to TRBJ2-3; no clear D. From germline, CDR1 is MNHNS and CDR2 SASEGT. Trimming pared 6 bases from V and 4 bases from J, leaving 17 bases between. The length of the CDR3 is 15 residues. CDR3 nucleotide sequence: TGTGCCAGCAGACCGGCGTCCCTAAGCGCAGATACGCAGTATTTT. It encodes CASRPASLSADTQYF.

The rearrangement joins TRBV19 to TRBJ1-4; D is perhaps TRBD1 (5 bases). The CDR3 runs to 14 residues. Trimming took off 3 bases at V and 8 bases at J, with 13 bases between the two ends. The V gene's germline CDR1 is LNHDA and CDR2 SQIVND (reference sequence). CDR3 sequence reads: CASSISGIGEKLFF. The CDR3 bases are TGTGCCAGTAGTATTTCAGGGATTGGCGAAAAACTGTTTTTT.

The gene calls are TRBV5-1 and TRBJ2-1; 10 bases agree with TRBD2. Germline assignment: CDR1 SGHRS and CDR2 YFSETQ. This CDR3 spans 14 amino acids. After removal of 8 bases from V and 3 bases from J, the junction contained 5 bases not matched to a gene. The CDR3 DNA reads TGCGCCAGTCGGACTAGCGGAAACTACAATGAGCAGTTCTTC. Translation gives CASRTSGNYNEQFF.